The 4 T cell receptor beta chains given below trace back to one sample, sequenced in a study of cytomegalovirus exposure and HLA in healthy donors. This PCR relied on a set of 60 Vbeta primers and 13 Jbeta primers. This table comes from immunoSEQ multiplex PCR, and its TCRdb copy is limited to in-frame clones, with some not included. The table records more than 110,000 clones, 80% of them present only once. Source material: PBMCs. The origin of the receptors is a man between 40 and 49 years old in good health and CMV-seropositive.

The gene calls are TRBV5-6 and TRBJ2-5, with TRBD1 matching 10 bases. J gave up 4 bases and V 7 bases, and 13 bases lay outside the gene matches. CDR3 length: 16 residues. Germline V gives CDR1 SGHDT, CDR2 YYEEEE. The DNA for the CDR3 is TGTGCCAGCTCTTTGATCGCGGGACAGGGGTTAGAGACCCAGTACTTC. As protein: CASSLIAGQGLETQYF.

The rearrangement links TRBV2 to TRBJ2-7; 7 positions match TRBD2. Germline assignment: CDR1 SNHLY and CDR2 FYNNEI. CDR3 length: 14 amino acids. Unmatched junction bases numbered 4, after V lost 3 bases and J lost 2 bases. CDR3 loop: CASSEGGLTYEQYF. The DNA of the CDR3 is TGTGCCAGCAGTGAGGGGGGACTAACCTACGAGCAGTACTTC.

This chain connects TRBV25-1 to TRBJ2-5; 13 bases are shared with TRBD2. The J call may be incorrect, as the DNA end agrees better with TRBJ2-7. CDR3 length: 14 amino acids. CDR1 and CDR2 from the germline V gene are MGHDK and SYGVNS. Here the CDR3 reads CASRGTSGTYEQYF. In DNA form, the CDR3 reads TGTGCCAGCAGGGGGACTAGCGGGACTTACGAGCAGTACTTC.

The chain recombines TRBV2 with TRBJ2-5; the match to TRBD1 covers 7 bases. V shed 6 bases and J 5 bases; nucleotides not matched to a gene: 9. The CDR3 consists of 14 residues. Germline values: CDR1 SNHLY, CDR2 FYNNEI. CDR3 sequence (DNA): TGTGCCAGCAGCCAGAGGACAGGCGGGGAGACCCAGTACTTC. Protein: CASSQRTGGETQYF.